This TCR beta chain was obtained from a study of T-cell memory formation after mild COVID-19. TCRdb passed the 5' RACE reads through MiXCR, listing each CDR3 protein once. The sample contains about 560,000 distinct CDR3 sequences, roughly 20% of which appear only once. The CDR3 extends over 15 amino acids. Germline V gene data show CDR1 as MNHNS and CDR2 as SASEGT. This clonotype was picked up one time. Germline and junction disagree at one end, which may indicate a read error. The V gene is TRBV6-1, the J gene TRBJ2-7; TRBD1 might be the D (6 bases). The source is an adult woman who had mild COVID-19 (a few samples of this study predate the infection). Cell type and time point are not known. The specimen sequenced was PBMCs or a T cell subset sorted from them (not recorded which). The CDR3 spells CATSVHPGQLYEQYF. The CDR3 nucleotides are TGTGCCACCAGTGTCCATCCGGGACAACTATACGAGCAGTACTTC.